This TCR beta chain is from a study of spatial heterogeneity in lung cancer. Stated time point: sample taken at primary tumor resection. Every cDNA TCR molecule received its own unique molecular identifier. TCRdb reprocessed the 5' RACE reads with MiXCR, giving one entry per CDR3 protein. The sample carries some 18,000 distinct CDR3 sequences, 6% to 9% recorded once. Whole-study results and caveats: Expanded intratumoral alpha and beta TCR counts tracked tumor mutation counts.

In its sample, this clonotype was seen many times. Its antigen is unknown. Germline CDR1 and CDR2: MNHNS and SASEGT. V lost 5 bases and J lost 4; bases outside the gene matches: 6. The CDR3 has 16 amino acids. The TCR originated in a male donor with early-stage non-small cell lung cancer. Sample: lung tumor tissue, taken at surgery. The J gene is TRBJ2-5, the V gene TRBV6-1; 14 bases match TRBD2. CDR3 nucleotides: TGTGCCAGCAGTCGACTAGCGGGGGGGCCAGGAGAGACCCAGTACTTC. Its translation: CASSRLAGGPGETQYF.